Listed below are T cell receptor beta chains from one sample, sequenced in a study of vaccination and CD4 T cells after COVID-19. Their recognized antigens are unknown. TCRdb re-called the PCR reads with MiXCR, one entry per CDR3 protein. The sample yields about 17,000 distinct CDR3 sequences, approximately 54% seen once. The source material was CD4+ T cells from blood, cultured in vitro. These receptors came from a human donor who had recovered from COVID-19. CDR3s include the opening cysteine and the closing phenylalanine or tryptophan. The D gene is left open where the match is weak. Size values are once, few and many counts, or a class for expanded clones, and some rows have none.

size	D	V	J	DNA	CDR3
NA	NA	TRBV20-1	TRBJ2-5	TGCAGTGCTAGAAGAGGTACAGAGACCCAGTACTTC	CSARRGTETQYF
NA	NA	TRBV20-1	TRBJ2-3	TGCAGTGCTAGAGACGGGATTACAGATACGCAGTATTTT	CSARDGITDTQYF
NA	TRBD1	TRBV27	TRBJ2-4	TGTGCCAGCAGTTTAAGGGCCCGGGACAGTGCTCAGTACTTC	CASSLRARDSAQYF
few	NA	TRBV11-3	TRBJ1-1	TGTGCCAGCAGCTTAGATCGGGCAGGGGATACTGAAGCTTTCTTT	CASSLDRAGDTEAFF
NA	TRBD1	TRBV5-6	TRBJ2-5	TGTGCCAGCAGCAGGGACAGGGGAACGATACTCGAAGAGACCCAGTACTTC	CASSRDRGTILEETQYF
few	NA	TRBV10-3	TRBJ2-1	TGTGCCATCGCCACCGGACTACTAGAAAACAATGAGCAGTTCTTC	CAIATGLLENNEQFF
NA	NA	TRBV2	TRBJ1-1	TGTGCCAGCAAACGGGGACAGAACACTGAAGCTTTCTTT	CASKRGQNTEAFF
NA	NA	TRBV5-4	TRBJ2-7	TGTGCCAGCAGCAGAACTAGCTCCTACGAGCAGTACTTC	CASSRTSSYEQYF
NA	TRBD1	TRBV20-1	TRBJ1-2	TGCAGTGCTAGAGTAATACCGGGACAGGGGGCGTCTAACTATGGCTACACCTTC	CSARVIPGQGASNYGYTF
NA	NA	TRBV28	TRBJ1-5	TGTGCCAGCGCCAATGAGGAGCCCCAGCATTTT	CASANEEPQHF
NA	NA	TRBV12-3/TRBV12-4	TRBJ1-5	TGTGCCAGCAGTTTAATGGATTATGGGGGGCGACAGCCCCAGCATTTT	CASSLMDYGGRQPQHF
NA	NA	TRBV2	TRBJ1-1	TGTGCCAGCAGTGGACAGTGGCCGGACACTGAAGCTTTCTTT	CASSGQWPDTEAFF
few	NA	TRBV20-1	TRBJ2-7	TGCAGTGCTAGAGATCCCTATGCTCTACCCTACGAGCAGTACTTC	CSARDPYALPYEQYF
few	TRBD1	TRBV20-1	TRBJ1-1	TGCAGTGCTAAGGGACAGGGGGCTAGTGCTTTCTTT	CSAKGQGASAFF
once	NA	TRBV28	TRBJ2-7	TGTGCCAGCAGTTTTTCATGGTACGAGCAGTACTTC	CASSFSWYEQYF
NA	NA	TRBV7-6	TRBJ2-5	TGTGCCAGCAGCTTAGCGCCAGAGACCCAGTACTTC	CASSLAPETQYF
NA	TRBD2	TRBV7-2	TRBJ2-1	TGTGCCAGCACCGGACTAGCGAGGGATGAGCAGTTCTTC	CASTGLARDEQFF
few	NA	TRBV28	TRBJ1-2	TGTGCCAGCAGTTTGGGGGTGGGTGCGATTAATGGCTACACCTTC	CASSLGVGAINGYTF
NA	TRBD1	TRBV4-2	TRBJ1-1	TGTGCCAGCAGCCATACCTCGGGACAGGGAGGGACTGAAGCTTTCTTT	CASSHTSGQGGTEAFF
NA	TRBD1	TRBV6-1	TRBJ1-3	TGTGCCAGCATAGACAGGGGGAGCTCTGGAAACACCATATATTTT	CASIDRGSSGNTIYF
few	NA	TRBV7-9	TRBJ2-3	TGTGCCAGCAGCCCTACGTCGTCAAGGCGCACAGATACGCAGTATTTT	CASSPTSSRRTDTQYF
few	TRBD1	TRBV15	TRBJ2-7	TGTGCCACCAGCAGAGATCGGGCACTATGGACAGGGGATGGTAGGGACTACGAGCAGTACTTC	CATSRDRALWTGDGRDYEQYF
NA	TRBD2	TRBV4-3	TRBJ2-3	TGCGCCAGCAGCCAAGAGGGGCGTCAGGGAGGGACCACCAACACAGATACGCAGTATTTT	CASSQEGRQGGTTNTDTQYF
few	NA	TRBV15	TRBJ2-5	TGTGCCACCAGCAGAACGGACAGTTGGGAGACCCAGTACTTC	CATSRTDSWETQYF